This T cell receptor (beta chain) derives from a study of cytomegalovirus exposure and HLA in healthy donors. Note on this clone: Its antigen is still unknown.

J was trimmed by 7 bases and V by 3 bases; bases with no gene match: 6. The length of the CDR3 is 14 residues. The germline V gene has CDR1 SNHLY and CDR2 FYNNEI. The primer mix had 60 Vbeta and 13 Jbeta primers. Using immunoSEQ multiplex PCR, the repertoire was profiled, and TCRdb retains in-frame clones only, with some absent. The sample carries around 99,000 clones, around 77% recorded once. Study-level points and caveats: Through in vitro validation, three CMV-associated chains were shown to be specific for CMV antigens. As a later analysis showed, several of the most significant clusters appeared to be linked to common viral pathogens. The investigators catalogued 150 to 200 TCR beta chains as cytomegalovirus-associated.

This clonotype originated in a man aged 40-50 years in good health and CMV-seronegative. The sample was PBMCs. This chain links TRBV2 with TRBJ1-2; 9 bases are shared with TRBD1. CDR3 in amino acids: CASSEAGTGTGYTF. CDR3 sequence (DNA): TGTGCCAGCAGTGAGGCCGGGACAGGGACTGGCTACACCTTC. Together with reference TRBV2 and TRBJ1-2, the CDR3 gives the full variable domain: EPEVTQTPSHQVTQMGQEVILRCVPISNHLYFYWYRQILGQKVEFLVSFYNNEISEKSEIFDDQFSVERPDGSNFTLKIRSTKLEDSAMYFCASSEAGTGTGYTFGSGTRLTVV.